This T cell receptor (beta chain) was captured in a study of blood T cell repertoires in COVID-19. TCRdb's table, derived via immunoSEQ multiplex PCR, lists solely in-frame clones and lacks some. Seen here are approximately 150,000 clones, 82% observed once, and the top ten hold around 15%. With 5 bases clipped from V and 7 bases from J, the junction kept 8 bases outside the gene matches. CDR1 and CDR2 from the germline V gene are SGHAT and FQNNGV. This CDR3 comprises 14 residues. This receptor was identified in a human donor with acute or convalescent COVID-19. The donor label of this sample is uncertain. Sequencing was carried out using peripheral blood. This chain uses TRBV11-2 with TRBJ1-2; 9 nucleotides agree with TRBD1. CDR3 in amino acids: CASSLTGTGSGYTF. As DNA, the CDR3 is TGTGCCAGCAGCCTAACCGGGACAGGGAGTGGCTACACCTTC.